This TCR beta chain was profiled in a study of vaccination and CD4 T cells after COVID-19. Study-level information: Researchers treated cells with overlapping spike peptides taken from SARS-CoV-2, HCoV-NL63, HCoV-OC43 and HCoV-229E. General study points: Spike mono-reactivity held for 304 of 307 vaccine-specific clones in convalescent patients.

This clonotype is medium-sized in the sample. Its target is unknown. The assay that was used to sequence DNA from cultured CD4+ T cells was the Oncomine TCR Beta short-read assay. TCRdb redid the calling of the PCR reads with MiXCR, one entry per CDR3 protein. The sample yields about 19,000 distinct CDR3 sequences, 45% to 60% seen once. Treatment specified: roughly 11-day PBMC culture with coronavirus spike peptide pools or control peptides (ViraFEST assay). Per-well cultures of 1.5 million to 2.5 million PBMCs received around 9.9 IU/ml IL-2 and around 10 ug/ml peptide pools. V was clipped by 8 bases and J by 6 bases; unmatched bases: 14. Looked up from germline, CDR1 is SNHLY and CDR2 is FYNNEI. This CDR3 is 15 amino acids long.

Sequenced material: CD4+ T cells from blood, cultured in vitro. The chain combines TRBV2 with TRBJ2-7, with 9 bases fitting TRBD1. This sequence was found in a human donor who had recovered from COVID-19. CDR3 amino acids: CASALSGTGSAEQYF. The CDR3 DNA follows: TGTGCCAGCGCGTTAAGCGGGACAGGGTCAGCCGAGCAGTACTTC.